Below, 27 T cell receptor beta chains from the same sample are listed, as sequenced in a study of graft-versus-host responses after intestinal transplantation (dated by TCRdb to the early 2020s). Receptor amplification or capture employed the immunoSEQ multiplex PCR assay. This is the immuneACCESS table as TCRdb keeps it, with only in-frame sequences that have V and J called. A part of the clones is gone; compared with another copy, unresolved V genes explain less than half, and the rest is unexplained. The table for this sample lists roughly 89,000 clones; more than 85% of them were counted only once. More than 0.15% of the sample is taken by the ten largest. Read against the paper, the sample's time point label means: cells obtained before transplantation from donor or recipient. No antigen has been assigned to these receptors. This specimen was unstimulated CD4+ T cells sorted from spleen or lymph node cells, taken before intestinal transplant. These receptors all come from a human donor who received an intestinal transplant.

V gene TRBV2 combines with J gene TRBJ2-2; 7 positions match TRBD2. The CDR3 totals 14 residues. Unmatched junction bases numbered 5, after V lost 4 bases and J lost 6 bases. Germline V CDR1 and CDR2: SNHLY, FYNNEI. This CDR3 reads CASSVRGEAGELFF. The CDR3 DNA reads TGTGCCAGCAGTGTTCGGGGGGAAGCCGGGGAGCTGTTTTTT.

The chain joins TRBV7-8 to TRBJ2-7; 9 bases align to TRBD1. V was pared by 5 bases and J by 5 bases, with 10 bases of the junction left unmatched. Germline CDR1 is SGHVS and CDR2 is FQNEAQ. The CDR3 has 15 amino acids. CDR3 protein: CASSDQGQGSHEQYF. CDR3 nucleotide sequence: TGTGCCAGCAGCGATCAGGGACAGGGATCCCACGAGCAGTACTTC.

V and J are TRBV11-2 and TRBJ2-7; TRBD2 aligns across 13 bases. This CDR3 is 17 amino acids long. V shed 3 bases and J 2 bases; nucleotides not matched to a gene: 7. In germline, CDR1 is SGHAT, CDR2 FQNNGV. DNA of the CDR3: TGTGCCAGCAGCTTGGCCCCGGGACTAGCGGGACCCTACGAGCAGTACTTC. It encodes CASSLAPGLAGPYEQYF.

The V and J genes are TRBV7-9 and TRBJ1-6, with a tentative D call TRBD1 (6 bases). The germline CDR1 and CDR2 sequences are SEHNR and FQNEAQ (reference sequence). This CDR3 is 14 amino acids long. Trimming left V 5 bases short and J 6 bases short, with 11 bases between. CDR3 sequence: CASSAQGGNSPLHF. The CDR3 bases are TGTGCCAGCAGCGCACAGGGTGGTAATTCACCCCTCCACTTT.

This sequence joins TRBV14 and TRBJ1-2; D uncertain. The CDR3 is 14 residues long. The V end lost 3 bases, the J end lost 6 bases, and 14 bases lay between the germline ends. CDR1 SGHDN and CDR2 FVKESK come from the germline V gene. In DNA, the CDR3 is TGTGCCAGCAGCCACCGACACCAGGCCCATGGCTACACCTTC. Amino acid sequence: CASSHRHQAHGYTF.

The chain joins TRBV6-4 to TRBJ1-2; tentatively, D is TRBD1 (5 bases). This CDR3 has 13 residues. V was shortened by 2 bases and J by 2 bases, with 6 bases between the two germline ends. Germline CDR1 MRHNA, CDR2 SNTAGT. The CDR3 region has the DNA TGTGCCAGCAGTGACGACAGAAACTATGGCTACACCTTC. Translated: CASSDDRNYGYTF.

The V gene is TRBV5-1, the J gene TRBJ1-2, with TRBD1 matching 7 bases. CDR1 is SGHRS, CDR2 YFSETQ, per germline. CDR3 length equals 15 residues. Trimming removed 6 bases from V and 0 bases from J; junction bases left unmatched: 8. Here the CDR3 DNA reads TGCGCCAGCACCGCTTCCGGGACAGCTAACTATGGCTACACCTTC. Translating gives CASTASGTANYGYTF.

V and J are TRBV15 and TRBJ2-7; 10 bases align to TRBD2. Germline V gene data show CDR1 as LNHNV and CDR2 as YYDKDF (reference sequence). This CDR3 region has 18 residues. J gave up 3 bases and V 0 bases, and 11 bases lay outside the gene matches. CDR3 in amino acids: CATSREKPWASGGYEQYF. As DNA, the CDR3 is TGTGCCACCAGCAGAGAAAAACCCTGGGCTAGCGGGGGCTACGAGCAGTACTTC.

This clone was counted once. The chain is built from TRBV6-1 and TRBJ2-5; TRBD2 agrees at 13 bases. V dropped 7 bases and J dropped 5; count of bases not matched to a gene: 7. The CDR3 sequence is 15 residues long. The V gene's germline CDR1 is MNHNS and CDR2 SASEGT. The CDR3 here is CASTVLAGGLETQYF. For the CDR3, the DNA is TGTGCCAGCACCGTACTAGCGGGGGGGCTGGAGACCCAGTACTTC.

The chain links TRBV7-3 to TRBJ2-1, with no clear D. CDR3 length: 14 residues. Trimming left V 4 bases short and J 0 bases short, with 7 bases between. The germline CDR1 and CDR2 sequences are SGHTA and FQGTGA. Here the CDR3 DNA reads TGTGCCAGCAGCTCACAAGACTCCTACAATGAGCAGTTCTTC. This translates into CASSSQDSYNEQFF.

V gene TRBV7-9 combines with J gene TRBJ2-7, with a tentative D call TRBD2 (5 bases). The germline V gene encodes CDR1 SEHNR and CDR2 FQNEAQ (reference sequence). V lost 5 bases to trimming and J lost 2 bases, with 16 bases between them. This CDR3 has 15 residues. The CDR3 loop reads CASSKSGSAAYEQYF. The CDR3 region has the DNA TGTGCCAGCAGCAAGAGTGGTAGCGCAGCCTACGAGCAGTACTTC.

The chain employs TRBV7-2 and TRBJ1-5; 7 bases are shared with TRBD1. CDR3 length: 13 residues. V lost 5 bases, J lost 4 bases, and 2 bases stayed unmatched. Germline-derived CDR1 and CDR2 are SGHTA and FQGNSA. The CDR3 spells CASSPQGNQPQHF. CDR3 nucleotide sequence: TGTGCCAGCAGCCCACAGGGGAATCAGCCCCAGCATTTT. Supplemented by reference TRBV7-2 and TRBJ1-5, the full variable domain reads GAGVSQSPSNKVTEKGKDVELRCDPISGHTALYWYRQSLGQGLEFLIYFQGNSAPDKSGLPSDRFSAERTGGSVSTLTIQRTQQEDSAVYLCASSPQGNQPQHFGDGTRLSIL.

The V call is TRBV5-1, the J call TRBJ2-5; TRBD2 agrees at 14 bases. Germline-derived CDR1 and CDR2 are SGHRS and YFSETQ. The CDR3 extends over 18 amino acids. V trimming: 3 bases; J trimming: 0 bases; junction bases outside the gene matches: 7. This chain's CDR3 is CASSYRTSGRTYQETQYF. CDR3 nucleotides: TGCGCCAGCAGCTACAGGACTAGCGGGAGGACGTACCAAGAGACCCAGTACTTC.

On this clone itself: An end of the junction differs from the germline gene, which may be a read error. The V call is TRBV18, the J call TRBJ1-1, with TRBD1 matching 9 bases. This CDR3 is 12 amino acids long. CDR1 KGHSH and CDR2 LQKENI come from the germline V gene. For the CDR3, the DNA is TGTGCCAGCTCACCGGGGACGGACAGGGGAATTTTT. Its protein is CASSPGTDRGIF.

This rearrangement joins TRBV6-6 to TRBJ2-7, with 7 positions matching TRBD1. With 1 base clipped from V and 1 base from J, the junction kept 1 base outside the gene matches. The CDR3 totals 14 residues. Germline values: CDR1 MNHNY, CDR2 SVGAGI (reference sequence). CDR3 sequence reads: CASSYLQGSYEQYF. The CDR3 DNA follows: TGTGCCAGCAGTTACTTACAGGGGTCCTACGAGCAGTACTTC.

Worth noting for this clone: An end of the junction does not agree with germline; a read error may underlie this. J is TRBJ2-7 and V is TRBV11-2; a possible D gene is TRBD1 (6 bases). CDR3 length: 14 amino acids. Germline V gives CDR1 SGHAT, CDR2 FQNNGV. In DNA, the CDR3 is TGTGCCAGCAGCTCCGTTGGCCCGGACAGTCCGAGATGCTTC. Amino acid sequence: CASSSVGPDSPRCF.

This clone was seen more than once but under ten times. The chain has TRBV2 and TRBJ1-2, with 7 nucleotides matching TRBD1. With V trimmed by 7 bases and J by 8 bases, 19 bases remained unmatched. The CDR3 extends over 16 amino acids. CDR1 is SNHLY, CDR2 FYNNEI, per germline. Written as DNA, the CDR3 is TGTGCCAGCACTCGTGGACGGGACAGCCCCCGATCGGGCTACACCTTC. Its protein is CASTRGRDSPRSGYTF.

The rearrangement links TRBV4-2 to TRBJ2-7; 15 bases match TRBD2. V lost 2 bases, J lost 5 bases, and 13 bases stayed unmatched. CDR3 size: 19 residues. Germline assignment: CDR1 LGHNA and CDR2 YNFKEQ. CDR3 coding DNA: TGTGCCAGCAGCCAACGGGTAGGACTAGCGGGGGGGCGGGTGGACGAGCAGTACTTC. This translates into CASSQRVGLAGGRVDEQYF.

The gene calls are TRBV5-1 and TRBJ2-1; weak D call: TRBD2 (7 bases). V lost 1 base and J 3 bases, leaving 20 bases between the germline ends. The V gene's germline CDR1 is SGHRS and CDR2 YFSETQ. This CDR3 region has 18 residues. The CDR3 reads CASSLWVLTGGFYNEQFF. The DNA for the CDR3 is TGCGCCAGCAGCTTGTGGGTATTGACGGGGGGCTTCTACAATGAGCAGTTCTTC.

The chain links TRBV19 to TRBJ2-7, with D possibly being TRBD2 (6 bases). V lost 4 bases to trimming and J lost 0 bases, with 19 bases between them. There are 17 residues in the CDR3. Germline loops: CDR1 LNHDA, CDR2 SQIVND (reference sequence). The CDR3 sequence is CASSKGRGKSSSYEQYF. The CDR3 DNA reads TGTGCCAGTAGTAAGGGACGGGGGAAGAGTAGCTCCTACGAGCAGTACTTC.

This chain connects TRBV19 to TRBJ1-2; D is undetermined. Germline V gives CDR1 LNHDA, CDR2 SQIVND (reference sequence). The V gene lost 3 bases and the J gene lost 3 bases, with 11 bases spanning the gap. The CDR3 consists of 14 residues. The CDR3 nucleotides read TGTGCCAGTAGTATGGGTCGGGGAGACTATGGCTACACCTTC. It is translated as CASSMGRGDYGYTF.

The chain recombines TRBV4-2 with TRBJ2-1, with TRBD2 matching over 10 bases. With 0 bases clipped from V and 4 bases from J, the junction kept 9 bases outside the gene matches. Germline CDR1 reads LGHNA; CDR2 reads YNFKEQ. The length of the CDR3 is 18 residues. The CDR3 DNA reads as TGTGCCAGCAGCCAAGATATCGGAGCGGGGGGGCATTACAATGAGCAGTTCTTC. Translation gives CASSQDIGAGGHYNEQFF.

The rearrangement uses TRBV7-6 and TRBJ2-7, with D unclear. Germline assignment: CDR1 SGHVS and CDR2 FNYEAQ. Trimming left V 2 bases short and J 5 bases short, with 4 bases between. The length of the CDR3 is 11 residues. The CDR3 loop reads CASSLLHEQYF. The CDR3 nucleotides are TGTGCCAGCAGCTTACTCCACGAGCAGTACTTC.

The chain carries TRBV2 and TRBJ1-5, with D uncertain. The ends were cut back, 5 bases at V and 6 bases at J, with 11 bases in the middle. CDR1 is SNHLY and CDR2 is FYNNEI in the germline V gene. The CDR3 is 13 amino acids. The CDR3 loop is CASSQEGSQPQHF. For the CDR3, the DNA is TGTGCCAGCAGTCAGGAGGGTTCTCAGCCCCAGCATTTT. The entire variable domain, with the rest obtained from reference TRBV2 and TRBJ1-5, is as follows: EPEVTQTPSHQVTQMGQEVILRCVPISNHLYFYWYRQILGQKVEFLVSFYNNEISEKSEIFDDQFSVERPDGSNFTLKIRSTKLEDSAMYFCASSQEGSQPQHFGDGTRLSIL.

This chain connects TRBV30 to TRBJ2-5; D not resolved. This CDR3 has 13 residues. Trimming cost V 0 bases and J 2 bases, with 7 bases left between them. The germline CDR1 and CDR2 sequences are GTSNPN and SVGIG (reference sequence). CDR3 loop: CAWSVQIQETQYF. CDR3 DNA: TGTGCCTGGAGTGTACAGATACAAGAGACCCAGTACTTC.

In this sample, this clone turned up once. The V call is TRBV6-1, the J call TRBJ2-4; 9 positions match TRBD2. V lost 2 bases and J lost 0; bases outside the gene matches: 11. Germline CDR1 MNHNS, CDR2 SASEGT. This CDR3 is 19 amino acids long. As DNA, the CDR3 is TGTGCCAGCAGTGAACTTCGGGAGCGGGAGGCCCTAGCCAAAAACATTCAGTACTTC. This translates into CASSELREREALAKNIQYF.

The chain combines TRBV6-5 with TRBJ1-3, with D uncertain. This CDR3 is built from 14 residues. The V end was cut by 2 bases, the J end by 3 bases, with 8 bases between. In germline, CDR1 is MNHEY, CDR2 SVGAGI. The CDR3 region is CASSYQVDGNTIYF. Written as DNA, the CDR3 is TGTGCCAGCAGTTACCAGGTGGATGGAAACACCATATATTTT.